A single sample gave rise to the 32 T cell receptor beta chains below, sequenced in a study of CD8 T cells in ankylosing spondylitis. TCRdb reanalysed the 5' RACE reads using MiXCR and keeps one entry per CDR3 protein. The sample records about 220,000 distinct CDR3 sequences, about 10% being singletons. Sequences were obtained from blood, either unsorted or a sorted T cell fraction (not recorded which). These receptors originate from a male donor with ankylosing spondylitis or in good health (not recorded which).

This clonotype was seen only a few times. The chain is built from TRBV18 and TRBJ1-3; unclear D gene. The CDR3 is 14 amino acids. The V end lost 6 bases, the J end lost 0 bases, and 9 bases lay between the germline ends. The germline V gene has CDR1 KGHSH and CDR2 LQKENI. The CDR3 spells CASSDGFSGNTIYF. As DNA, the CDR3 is TGTGCCAGCTCCGACGGGTTCTCTGGAAACACCATATATTTT.

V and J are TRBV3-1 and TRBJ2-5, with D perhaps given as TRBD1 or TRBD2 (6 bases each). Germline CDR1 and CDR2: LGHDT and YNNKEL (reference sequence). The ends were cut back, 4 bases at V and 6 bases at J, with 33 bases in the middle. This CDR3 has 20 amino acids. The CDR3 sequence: CASSLRSTGTSKRGEKTQYF. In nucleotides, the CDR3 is TGTGCCAGCAGCCTGCGGTCAACCGGGACGTCGAAAAGGGGGGAAAAGACCCAGTACTTC.

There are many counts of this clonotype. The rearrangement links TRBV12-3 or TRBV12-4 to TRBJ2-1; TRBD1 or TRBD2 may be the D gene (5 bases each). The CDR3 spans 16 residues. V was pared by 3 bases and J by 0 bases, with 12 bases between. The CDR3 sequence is CASSLYWGSSYNEQFF. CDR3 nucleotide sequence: TGTGCCAGCAGTTTGTATTGGGGGAGCTCCTACAATGAGCAGTTCTTC.

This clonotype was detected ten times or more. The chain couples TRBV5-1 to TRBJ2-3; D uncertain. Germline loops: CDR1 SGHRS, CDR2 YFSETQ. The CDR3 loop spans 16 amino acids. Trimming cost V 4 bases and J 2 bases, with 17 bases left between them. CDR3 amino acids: CASSPLGRLNTDTQYF. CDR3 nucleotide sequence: TGCGCCAGCAGCCCGCTAGGACGACTGAACACAGATACGCAGTATTTT.

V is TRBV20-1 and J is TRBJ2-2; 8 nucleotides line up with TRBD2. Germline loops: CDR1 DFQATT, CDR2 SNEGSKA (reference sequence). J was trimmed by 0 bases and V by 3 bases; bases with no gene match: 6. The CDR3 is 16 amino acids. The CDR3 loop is CSARDSGGANTGELFF. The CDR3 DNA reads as TGCAGTGCTAGGGACTCGGGGGGGGCGAACACCGGGGAGCTGTTTTTT.

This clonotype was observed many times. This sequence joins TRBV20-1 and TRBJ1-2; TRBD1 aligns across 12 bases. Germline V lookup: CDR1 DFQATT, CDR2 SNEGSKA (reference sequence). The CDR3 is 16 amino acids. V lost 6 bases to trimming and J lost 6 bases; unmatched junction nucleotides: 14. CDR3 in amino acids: CSARGGGQGAFHGYTF. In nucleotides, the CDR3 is TGCAGTGCCAGGGGGGGGGGACAGGGGGCTTTTCATGGCTACACCTTC.

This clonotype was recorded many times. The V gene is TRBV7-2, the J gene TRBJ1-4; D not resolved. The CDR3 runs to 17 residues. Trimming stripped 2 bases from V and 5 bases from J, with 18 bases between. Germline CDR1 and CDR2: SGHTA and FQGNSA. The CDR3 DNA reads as TGTGCCAGCAGCTTACGGCGGCGGAGCACCCTGAATGAAAAACTGTTTTTT. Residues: CASSLRRRSTLNEKLFF.

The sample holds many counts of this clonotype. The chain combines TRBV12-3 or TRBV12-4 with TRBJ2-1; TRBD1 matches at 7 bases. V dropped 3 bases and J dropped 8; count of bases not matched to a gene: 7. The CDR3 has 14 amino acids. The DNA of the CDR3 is TGTGCCAGCAGTTTCTGGAGACAGGGATATGAGCAGTTCTTC. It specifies CASSFWRQGYEQFF.

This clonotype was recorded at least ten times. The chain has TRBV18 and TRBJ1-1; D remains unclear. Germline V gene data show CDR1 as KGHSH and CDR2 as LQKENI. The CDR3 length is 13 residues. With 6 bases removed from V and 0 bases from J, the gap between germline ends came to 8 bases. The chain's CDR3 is CASSASMNTEAFF. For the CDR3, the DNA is TGTGCCAGCTCGGCGTCCATGAACACTGAAGCTTTCTTT.

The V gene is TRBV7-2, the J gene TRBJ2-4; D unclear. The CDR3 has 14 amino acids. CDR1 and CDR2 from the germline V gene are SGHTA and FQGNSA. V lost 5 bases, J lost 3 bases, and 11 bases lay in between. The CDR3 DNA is TGTGCCAGCAGCCAAATGGCAGGCAAAAACATTCAGTACTTC. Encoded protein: CASSQMAGKNIQYF.

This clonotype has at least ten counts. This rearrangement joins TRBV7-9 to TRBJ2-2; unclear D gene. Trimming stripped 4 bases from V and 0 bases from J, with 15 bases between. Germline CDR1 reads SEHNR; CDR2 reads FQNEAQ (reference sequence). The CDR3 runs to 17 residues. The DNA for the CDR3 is TGTGCCAGCAGCTCTCCCCTAGGCGAGGCGAACACCGGGGAGCTGTTTTTT. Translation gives CASSSPLGEANTGELFF.

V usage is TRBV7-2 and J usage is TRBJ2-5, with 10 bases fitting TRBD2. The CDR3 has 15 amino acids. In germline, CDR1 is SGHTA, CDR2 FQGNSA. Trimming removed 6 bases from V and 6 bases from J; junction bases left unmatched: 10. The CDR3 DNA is TGTGCCAGCAGTTTAAGGGTAGCGGGGGGACAGACCCAGTACTTC. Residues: CASSLRVAGGQTQYF.

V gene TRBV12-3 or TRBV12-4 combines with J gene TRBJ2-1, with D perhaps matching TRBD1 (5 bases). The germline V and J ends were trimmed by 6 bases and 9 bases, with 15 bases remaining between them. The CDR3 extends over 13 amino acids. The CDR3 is CASSSDSGFEQFF. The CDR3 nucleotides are TGTGCCAGCAGCTCAGACAGTGGCTTTGAGCAGTTCTTC.

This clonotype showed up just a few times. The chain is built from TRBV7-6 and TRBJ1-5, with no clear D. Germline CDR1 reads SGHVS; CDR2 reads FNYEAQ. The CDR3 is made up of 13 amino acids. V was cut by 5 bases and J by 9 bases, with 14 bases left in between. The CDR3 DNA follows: TGTGCCAGCAGCCCAGACCCCCGAAGGCCCCAGCATTTT. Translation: CASSPDPRRPQHF.

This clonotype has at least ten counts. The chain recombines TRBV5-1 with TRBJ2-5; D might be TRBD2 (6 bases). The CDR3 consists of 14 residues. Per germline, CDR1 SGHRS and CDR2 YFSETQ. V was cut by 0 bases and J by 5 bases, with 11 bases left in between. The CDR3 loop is CASSLALAWETQYF. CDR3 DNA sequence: TGCGCCAGCAGCTTGGCCCTAGCGTGGGAGACCCAGTACTTC. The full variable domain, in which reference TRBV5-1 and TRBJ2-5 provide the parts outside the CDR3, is KAGVTQTPRYLIKTRGQQVTLSCSPISGHRSVSWYQQTPGQGLQFLFEYFSETQRNKGNFPGRFSGRQFSNSRSEMNVSTLELGDSALYLCASSLALAWETQYFGPGTRLLVL.

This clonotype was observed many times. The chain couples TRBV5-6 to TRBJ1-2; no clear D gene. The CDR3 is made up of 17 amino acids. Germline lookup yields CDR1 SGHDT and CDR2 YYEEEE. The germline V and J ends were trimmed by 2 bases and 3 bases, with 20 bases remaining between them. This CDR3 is CASSFFLVISRDYGYTF. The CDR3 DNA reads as TGTGCCAGCAGCTTTTTCCTAGTAATTTCCCGGGACTATGGCTACACCTTC. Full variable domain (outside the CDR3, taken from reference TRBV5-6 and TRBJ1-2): DAGVTQSPTHLIKTRGQQVTLRCSPKSGHDTVSWYQQALGQGPQFIFQYYEEEERQRGNFPDRFSGHQFPNYSSELNVNALLLGDSALYLCASSFFLVISRDYGYTFGSGTRLTVV.

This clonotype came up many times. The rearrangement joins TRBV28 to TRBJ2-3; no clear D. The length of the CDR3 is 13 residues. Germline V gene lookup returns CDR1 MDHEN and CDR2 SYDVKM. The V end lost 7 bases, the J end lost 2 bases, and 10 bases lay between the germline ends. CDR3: CASIEPVTDTQYF. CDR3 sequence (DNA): TGTGCCAGCATTGAACCGGTCACAGATACGCAGTATTTT.

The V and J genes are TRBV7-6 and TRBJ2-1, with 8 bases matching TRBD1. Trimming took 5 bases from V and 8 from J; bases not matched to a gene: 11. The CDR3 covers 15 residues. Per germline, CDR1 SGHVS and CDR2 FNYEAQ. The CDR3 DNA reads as TGTGCCAGCAGCCGGGACGGGTGGACAGGGTATGAGCAGTTCTTC. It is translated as CASSRDGWTGYEQFF.

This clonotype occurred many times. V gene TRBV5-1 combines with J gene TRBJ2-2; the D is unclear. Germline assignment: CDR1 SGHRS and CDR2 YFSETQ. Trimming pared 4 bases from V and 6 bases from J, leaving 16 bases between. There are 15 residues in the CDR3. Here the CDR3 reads CASSPGVLSAGELFF. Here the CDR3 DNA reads TGCGCCAGCAGCCCCGGAGTTCTTTCGGCCGGGGAGCTGTTTTTT.

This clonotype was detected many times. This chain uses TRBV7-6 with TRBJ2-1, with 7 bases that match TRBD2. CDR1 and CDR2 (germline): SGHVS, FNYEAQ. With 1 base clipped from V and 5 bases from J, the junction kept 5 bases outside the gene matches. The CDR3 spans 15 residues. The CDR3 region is CASSLVPLADNEQFF. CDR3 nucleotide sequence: TGTGCCAGCAGCTTAGTTCCGCTAGCGGACAATGAGCAGTTCTTC.

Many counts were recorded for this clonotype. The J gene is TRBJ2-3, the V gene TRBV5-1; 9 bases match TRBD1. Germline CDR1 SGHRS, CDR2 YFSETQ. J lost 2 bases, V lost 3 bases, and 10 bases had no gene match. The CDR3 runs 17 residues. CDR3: CASSSGYRGPSTDTQYF. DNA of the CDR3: TGCGCCAGCAGCTCGGGTTACAGGGGGCCTTCCACAGATACGCAGTATTTT.

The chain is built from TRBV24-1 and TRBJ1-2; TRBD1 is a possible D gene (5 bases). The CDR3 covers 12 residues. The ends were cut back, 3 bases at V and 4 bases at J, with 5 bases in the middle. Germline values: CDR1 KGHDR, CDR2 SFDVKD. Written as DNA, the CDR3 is TGTGCCACCAGTGATGACAGCTATGGCTACACCTTC. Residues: CATSDDSYGYTF.

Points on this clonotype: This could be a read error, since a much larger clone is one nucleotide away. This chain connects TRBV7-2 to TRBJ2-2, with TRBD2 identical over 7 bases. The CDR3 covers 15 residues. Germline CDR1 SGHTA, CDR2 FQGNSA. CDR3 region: CASSLSGANIGELFF. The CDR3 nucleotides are TGTGCCAGCAGCTTGAGCGGGGCGAACATCGGGGAGCTGTTTTTT.

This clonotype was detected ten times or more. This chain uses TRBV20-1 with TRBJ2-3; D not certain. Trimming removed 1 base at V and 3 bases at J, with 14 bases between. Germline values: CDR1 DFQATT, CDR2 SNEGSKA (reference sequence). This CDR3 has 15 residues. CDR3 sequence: CSARAGTTRTDTQYF. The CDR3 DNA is TGCAGTGCTAGAGCTGGAACGACCAGGACAGATACGCAGTATTTT.

CDR3 sequence reads: CSVEILAHGTTNEKLFF. CDR3 coding DNA: TGCAGCGTTGAAATTCTCGCTCATGGAACAACTAATGAAAAACTGTTTTTT. The rearrangement joins TRBV29-1 to TRBJ1-4; the D is unclear. Trimming stripped 2 bases from V and 0 bases from J, with 16 bases between. CDR3 length: 17 amino acids. The V gene's germline CDR1 is SQVTM and CDR2 ANQGSEA.

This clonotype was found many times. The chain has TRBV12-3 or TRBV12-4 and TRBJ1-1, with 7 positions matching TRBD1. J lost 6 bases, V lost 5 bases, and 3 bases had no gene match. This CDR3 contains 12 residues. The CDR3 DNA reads TGTGCCAGCAGTACAGGGGACGCTGAAGCTTTCTTT. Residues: CASSTGDAEAFF.

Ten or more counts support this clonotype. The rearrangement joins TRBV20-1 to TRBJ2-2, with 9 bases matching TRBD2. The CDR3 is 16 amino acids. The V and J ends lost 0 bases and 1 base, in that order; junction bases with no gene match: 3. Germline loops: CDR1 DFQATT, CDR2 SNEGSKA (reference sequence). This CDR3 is CSAREASGKNTGELFF. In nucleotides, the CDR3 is TGCAGTGCTAGAGAGGCTAGCGGGAAGAACACCGGGGAGCTGTTTTTT.

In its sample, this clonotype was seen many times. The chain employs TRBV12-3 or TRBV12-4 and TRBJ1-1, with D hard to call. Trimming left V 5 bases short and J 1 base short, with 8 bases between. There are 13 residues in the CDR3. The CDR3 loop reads CASSRQKNTEAFF. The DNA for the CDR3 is TGTGCCAGCAGTCGACAAAAGAACACTGAAGCTTTCTTT.

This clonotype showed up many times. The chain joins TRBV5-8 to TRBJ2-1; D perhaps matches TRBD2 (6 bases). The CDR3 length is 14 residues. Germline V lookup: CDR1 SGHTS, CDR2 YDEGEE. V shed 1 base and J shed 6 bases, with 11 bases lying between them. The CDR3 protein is CASSLSPGSNEQFF. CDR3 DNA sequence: TGTGCCAGCAGCTTGAGTCCCGGGAGCAATGAGCAGTTCTTC.

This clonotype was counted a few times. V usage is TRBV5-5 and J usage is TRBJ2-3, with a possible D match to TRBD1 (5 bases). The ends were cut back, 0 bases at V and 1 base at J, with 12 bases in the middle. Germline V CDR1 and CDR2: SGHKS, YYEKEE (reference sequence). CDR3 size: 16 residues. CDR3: CASSLEGRAGTDTQYF. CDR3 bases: TGTGCCAGCAGCTTGGAAGGCAGGGCGGGCACAGATACGCAGTATTTT.

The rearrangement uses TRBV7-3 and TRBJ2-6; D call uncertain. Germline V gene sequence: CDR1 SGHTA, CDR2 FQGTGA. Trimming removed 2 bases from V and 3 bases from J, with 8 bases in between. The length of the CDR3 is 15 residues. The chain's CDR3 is CASSLLASGANVLTF. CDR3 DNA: TGTGCCAGCAGCTTATTAGCTAGTGGGGCCAACGTCCTGACTTTC. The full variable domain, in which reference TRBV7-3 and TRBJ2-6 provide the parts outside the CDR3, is GAGVSQTPSNKVTEKGKYVELRCDPISGHTALYWYRQSLGQGPEFLIYFQGTGAADDSGLPNDRFFAVRPEGSVSTLKIQRTERGDSAVYLCASSLLASGANVLTFGAGSRLTVL.

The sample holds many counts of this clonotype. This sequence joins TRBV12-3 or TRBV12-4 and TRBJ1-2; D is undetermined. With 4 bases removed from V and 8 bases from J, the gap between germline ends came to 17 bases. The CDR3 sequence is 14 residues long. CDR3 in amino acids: CASSSTGGIEGYTF. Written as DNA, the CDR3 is TGTGCCAGCAGTTCTACGGGCGGTATAGAGGGCTACACCTTC.